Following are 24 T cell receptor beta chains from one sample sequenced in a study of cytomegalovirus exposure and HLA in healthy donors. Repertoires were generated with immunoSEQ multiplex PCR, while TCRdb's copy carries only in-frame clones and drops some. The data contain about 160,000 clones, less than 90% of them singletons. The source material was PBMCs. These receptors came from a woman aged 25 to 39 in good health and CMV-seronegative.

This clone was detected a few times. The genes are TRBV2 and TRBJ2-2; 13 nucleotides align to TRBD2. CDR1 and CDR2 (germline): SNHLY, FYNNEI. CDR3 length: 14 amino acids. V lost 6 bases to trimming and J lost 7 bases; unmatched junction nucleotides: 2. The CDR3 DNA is TGTGCCAGCAGGAGGACTAGCGGGAGCGGGGAGCTGTTTTTT. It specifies CASRRTSGSGELFF.

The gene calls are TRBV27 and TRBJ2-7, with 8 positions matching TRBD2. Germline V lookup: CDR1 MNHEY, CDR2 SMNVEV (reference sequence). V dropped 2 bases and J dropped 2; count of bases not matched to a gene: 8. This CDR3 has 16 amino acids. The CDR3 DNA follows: TGTGCCAGCAGTTTACTACCGGGGGGGCAGCCCTACGAGCAGTACTTC. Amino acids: CASSLLPGGQPYEQYF.

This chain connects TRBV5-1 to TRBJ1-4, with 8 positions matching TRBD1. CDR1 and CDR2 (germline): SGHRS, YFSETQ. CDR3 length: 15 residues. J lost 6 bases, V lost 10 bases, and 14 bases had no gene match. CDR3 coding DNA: TGCGCCTCTCAACTGGCCGGGACAGGATATGAAAAACTGTTTTTT. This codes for CASQLAGTGYEKLFF.

CDR3 amino acids: CASSEAFGLAGYNEQFF. The DNA for the CDR3 is TGTGCCAGCAGTGAAGCATTCGGACTAGCGGGGTACAATGAGCAGTTCTTC. The chain has TRBV6-1 and TRBJ2-1; TRBD2 matches at 12 bases. Germline CDR1 MNHNS, CDR2 SASEGT. Unmatched junction bases numbered 4, after V lost 0 bases and J lost 4 bases. The CDR3 extends over 17 amino acids.

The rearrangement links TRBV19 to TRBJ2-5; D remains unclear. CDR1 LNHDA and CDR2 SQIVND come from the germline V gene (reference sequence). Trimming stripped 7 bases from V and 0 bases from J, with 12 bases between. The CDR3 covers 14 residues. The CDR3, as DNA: TGTGCCAGTAAGAAGACACCGTACCAAGAGACCCAGTACTTC. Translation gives CASKKTPYQETQYF.

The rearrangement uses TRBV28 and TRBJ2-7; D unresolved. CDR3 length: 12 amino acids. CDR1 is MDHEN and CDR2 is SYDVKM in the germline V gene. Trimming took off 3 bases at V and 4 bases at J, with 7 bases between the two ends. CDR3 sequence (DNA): TGTGCCAGCAGTTTCGGAGAGTACGAGCAGTACTTC. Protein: CASSFGEYEQYF.

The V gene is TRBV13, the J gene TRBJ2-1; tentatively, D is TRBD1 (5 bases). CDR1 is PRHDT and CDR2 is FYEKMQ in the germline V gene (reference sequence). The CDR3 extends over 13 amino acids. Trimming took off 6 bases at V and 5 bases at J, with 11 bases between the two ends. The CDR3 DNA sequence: TGTGCCAGCAGAGGGGCCCCCCACAATGAGCAGTTCTTC. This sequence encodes CASRGAPHNEQFF.

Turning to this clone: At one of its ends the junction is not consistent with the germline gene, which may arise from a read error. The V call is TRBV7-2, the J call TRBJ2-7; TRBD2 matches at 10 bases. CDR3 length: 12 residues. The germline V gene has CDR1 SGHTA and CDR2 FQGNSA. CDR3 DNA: TGTGCCAGCAGCTTTAGCACTAGCGGGGTTAACTTC. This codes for CASSFSTSGVNF. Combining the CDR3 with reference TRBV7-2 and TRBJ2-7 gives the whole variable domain GAGVSQSPSNKVTEKGKDVELRCDPISGHTALYWYRQSLGQGLEFLIYFQGNSAPDKSGLPSDRFSAERTGGSVSTLTIQRTQQEDSAVYLCASSFSTSGVNFGPGTRLTVT.

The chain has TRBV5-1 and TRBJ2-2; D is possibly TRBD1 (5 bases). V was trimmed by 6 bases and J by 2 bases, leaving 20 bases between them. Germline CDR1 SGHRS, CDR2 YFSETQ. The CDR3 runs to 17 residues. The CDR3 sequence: CASTKGMAATNTGELFF. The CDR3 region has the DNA TGCGCCAGCACAAAGGGGATGGCGGCAACAAACACCGGGGAGCTGTTTTTT.

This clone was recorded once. This chain's CDR3 is CASSQGRGTREAFF. CDR3 sequence (DNA): TGCGCCAGCAGCCAAGGTCGAGGGACAAGGGAAGCTTTCTTT. The genes are TRBV4-1 and TRBJ1-1; tentatively, D is TRBD1 (6 bases). CDR1 MGHRA and CDR2 YSYEKL come from the germline V gene. V dropped 1 base and J dropped 8 bases, with 14 bases sitting between them. There are 14 residues in the CDR3.

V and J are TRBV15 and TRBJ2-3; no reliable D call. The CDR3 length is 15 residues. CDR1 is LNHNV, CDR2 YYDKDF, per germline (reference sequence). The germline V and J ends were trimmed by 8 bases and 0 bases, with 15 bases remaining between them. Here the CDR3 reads CATGVGETSTDTQYF. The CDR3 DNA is TGTGCCACCGGAGTTGGGGAAACTAGCACAGATACGCAGTATTTT.

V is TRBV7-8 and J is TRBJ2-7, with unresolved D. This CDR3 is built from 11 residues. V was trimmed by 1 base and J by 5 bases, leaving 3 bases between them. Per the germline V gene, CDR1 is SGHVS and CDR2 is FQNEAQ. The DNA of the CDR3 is TGTGCCAGCAGCTTAGACCACGAGCAGTACTTC. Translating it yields CASSLDHEQYF.

The CDR3 is CASSTQSTDTQYF. The CDR3 DNA is TGTGCCAGCAGTACACAGAGCACAGATACGCAGTATTTT. This rearrangement joins TRBV5-4 to TRBJ2-3; no definite D call. Germline values: CDR1 SGHNT, CDR2 YYREEE (reference sequence). The V and J ends lost 5 bases and 0 bases respectively, with 7 bases between them. The length of the CDR3 is 13 residues.

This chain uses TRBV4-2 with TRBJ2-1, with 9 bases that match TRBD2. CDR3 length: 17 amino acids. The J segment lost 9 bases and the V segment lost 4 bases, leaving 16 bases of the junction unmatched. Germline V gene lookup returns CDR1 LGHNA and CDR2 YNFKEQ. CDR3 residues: CASSRGLGAGGRVEQFF. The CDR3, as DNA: TGTGCCAGCAGCCGCGGGTTAGGGGCGGGGGGGCGAGTTGAGCAGTTCTTC.

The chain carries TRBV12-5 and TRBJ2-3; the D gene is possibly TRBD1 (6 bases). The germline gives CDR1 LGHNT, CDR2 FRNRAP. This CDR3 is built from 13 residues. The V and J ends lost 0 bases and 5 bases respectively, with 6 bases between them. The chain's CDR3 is CASGLVGGDTQYF. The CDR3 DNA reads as TGTGCTAGTGGTTTGGTAGGGGGAGATACGCAGTATTTT.

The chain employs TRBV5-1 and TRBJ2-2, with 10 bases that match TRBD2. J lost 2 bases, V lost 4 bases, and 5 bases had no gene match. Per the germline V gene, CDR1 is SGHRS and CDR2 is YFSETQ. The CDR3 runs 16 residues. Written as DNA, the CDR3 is TGCGCCAGCAGCCAACTAGCGGGACTTAACACCGGGGAGCTGTTTTTT. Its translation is CASSQLAGLNTGELFF.

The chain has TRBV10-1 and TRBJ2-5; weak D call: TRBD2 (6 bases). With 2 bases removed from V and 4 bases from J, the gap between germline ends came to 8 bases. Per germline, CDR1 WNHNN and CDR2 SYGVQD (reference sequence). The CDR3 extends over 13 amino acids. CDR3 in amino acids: CASSEERAETQYF. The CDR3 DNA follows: TGCGCCAGCAGTGAGGAGCGGGCAGAGACCCAGTACTTC.

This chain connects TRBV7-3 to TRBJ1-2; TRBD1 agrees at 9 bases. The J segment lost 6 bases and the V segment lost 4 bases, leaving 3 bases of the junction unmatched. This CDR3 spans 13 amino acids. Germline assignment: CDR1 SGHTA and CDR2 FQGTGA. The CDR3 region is CASSWRQGDGYTF. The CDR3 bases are TGTGCCAGCAGCTGGAGACAGGGGGATGGCTACACCTTC.

The CDR3 DNA is TGTGCCAGCGGTAGGCCAAACTATGGCTACACCTTC. Translated, it gives CASGRPNYGYTF. The chain couples TRBV27 to TRBJ1-2; D is unclear. The CDR3 consists of 12 residues. V lost 8 bases to trimming and J lost 2 bases, with 9 bases between them. Germline CDR1 MNHEY, CDR2 SMNVEV (reference sequence).

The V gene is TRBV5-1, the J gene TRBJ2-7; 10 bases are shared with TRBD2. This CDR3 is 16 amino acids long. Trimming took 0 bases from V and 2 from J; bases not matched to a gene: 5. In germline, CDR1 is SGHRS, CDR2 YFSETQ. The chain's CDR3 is CASSLALAGDPYEQYF. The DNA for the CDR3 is TGCGCCAGCAGCTTGGCTCTAGCGGGGGACCCCTACGAGCAGTACTTC.

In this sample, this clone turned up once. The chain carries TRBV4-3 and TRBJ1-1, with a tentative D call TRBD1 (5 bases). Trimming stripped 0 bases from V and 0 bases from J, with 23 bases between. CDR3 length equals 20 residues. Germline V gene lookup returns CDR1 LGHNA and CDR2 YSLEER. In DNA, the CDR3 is TGCGCCAGCAGCCAAGATATTGTCTTGCGACAGACTAACATGAACACTGAAGCTTTCTTT. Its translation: CASSQDIVLRQTNMNTEAFF.

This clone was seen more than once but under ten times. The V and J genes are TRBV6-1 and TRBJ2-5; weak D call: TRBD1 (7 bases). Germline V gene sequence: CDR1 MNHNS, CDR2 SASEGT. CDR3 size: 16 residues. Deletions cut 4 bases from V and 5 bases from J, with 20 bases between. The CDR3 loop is CASSGSAGGGGETQYF. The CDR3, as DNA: TGTGCCAGCAGTGGAAGCGCAGGGGGAGGCGGGGAGACCCAGTACTTC.

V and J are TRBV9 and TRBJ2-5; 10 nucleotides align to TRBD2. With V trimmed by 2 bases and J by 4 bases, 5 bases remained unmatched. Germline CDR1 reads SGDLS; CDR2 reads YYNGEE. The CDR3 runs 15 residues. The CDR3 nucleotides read TGTGCCAGCAGCGTGAGCGGGGGGGCCGTAGAGACCCAGTACTTC. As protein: CASSVSGGAVETQYF.

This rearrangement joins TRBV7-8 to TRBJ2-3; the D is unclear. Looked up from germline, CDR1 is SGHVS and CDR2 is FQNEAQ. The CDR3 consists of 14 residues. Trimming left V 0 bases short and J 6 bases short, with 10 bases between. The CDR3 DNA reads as TGTGCCAGCAGCTTAGCGTCAGCCGACGATACGCAGTATTTT. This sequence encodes CASSLASADDTQYF.